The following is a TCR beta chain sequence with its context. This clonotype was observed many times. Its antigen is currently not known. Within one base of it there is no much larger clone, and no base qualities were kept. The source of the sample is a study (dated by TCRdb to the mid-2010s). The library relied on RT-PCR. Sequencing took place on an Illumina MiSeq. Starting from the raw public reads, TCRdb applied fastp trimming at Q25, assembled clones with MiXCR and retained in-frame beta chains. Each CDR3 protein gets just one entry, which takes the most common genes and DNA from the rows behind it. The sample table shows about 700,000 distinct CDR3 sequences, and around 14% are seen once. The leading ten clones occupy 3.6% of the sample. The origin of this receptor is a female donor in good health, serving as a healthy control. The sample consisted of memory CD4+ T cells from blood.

The nucleotides are TGCAAGGTGGGCTCAGTCTACGAGCAGTACTTC. The encoded protein is CKVGSVYEQYF. Here the chain combines TRBV20-1 and TRBJ2-7; no D gene call is confident. From the germline V gene (reference sequence), CDR1 is DFQATT and CDR2 is SNEGSKA. Including the terminal cysteine and phenylalanine, the CDR3 comprises 11 residues. Just the 33-base CDR3 DNA is kept, in frame starting at base 1.